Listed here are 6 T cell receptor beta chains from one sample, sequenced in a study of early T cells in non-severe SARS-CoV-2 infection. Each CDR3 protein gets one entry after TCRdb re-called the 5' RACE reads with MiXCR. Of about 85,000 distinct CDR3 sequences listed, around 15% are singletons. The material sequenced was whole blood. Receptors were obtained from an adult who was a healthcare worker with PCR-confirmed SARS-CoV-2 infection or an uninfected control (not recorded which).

CDR3 region: CASSFPGFNEKLFF. CDR3 nucleotides: TGTGCCAGCAGTTTTCCGGGGTTTAATGAAAAACTGTTTTTT. The rearrangement joins TRBV12-3 or TRBV12-4 to TRBJ1-4; no definite D call. CDR3 length equals 14 residues. V was pared by 3 bases and J by 4 bases, with 9 bases between.

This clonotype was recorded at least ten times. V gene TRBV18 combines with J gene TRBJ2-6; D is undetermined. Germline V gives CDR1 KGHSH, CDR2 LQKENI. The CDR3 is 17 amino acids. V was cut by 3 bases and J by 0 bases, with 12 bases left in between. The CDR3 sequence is CASSPKTPSSGANVLTF. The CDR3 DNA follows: TGTGCCAGCTCACCGAAGACACCTAGCTCTGGGGCCAACGTCCTGACTTTC.

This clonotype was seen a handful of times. The CDR3: CASSPVSWRTYEQYF. The CDR3 DNA follows: TGTGCCAGCAGCCCTGTCTCCTGGCGTACCTACGAGCAGTACTTC. The J gene is TRBJ2-7, the V gene TRBV7-6; D uncertain. Germline lookup yields CDR1 SGHVS and CDR2 FNYEAQ. The CDR3 length is 15 residues. Trimming took 5 bases from V and 2 from J, leaving 16 bases between them.

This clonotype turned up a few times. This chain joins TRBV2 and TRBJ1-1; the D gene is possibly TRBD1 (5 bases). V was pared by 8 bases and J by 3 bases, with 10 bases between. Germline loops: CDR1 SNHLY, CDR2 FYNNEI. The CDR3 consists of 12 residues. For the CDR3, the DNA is TGTGCCAGCCCTGGGGGGGACACTGAAGCTTTCTTT. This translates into CASPGGDTEAFF.

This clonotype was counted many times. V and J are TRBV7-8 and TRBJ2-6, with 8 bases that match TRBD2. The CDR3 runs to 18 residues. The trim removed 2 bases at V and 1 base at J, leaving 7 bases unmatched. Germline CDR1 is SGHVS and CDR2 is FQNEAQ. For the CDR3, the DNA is TGTGCCAGCAGCTTATTGCGGGGGGCGATGTCTGGGGCCAACGTCCTGACTTTC. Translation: CASSLLRGAMSGANVLTF.

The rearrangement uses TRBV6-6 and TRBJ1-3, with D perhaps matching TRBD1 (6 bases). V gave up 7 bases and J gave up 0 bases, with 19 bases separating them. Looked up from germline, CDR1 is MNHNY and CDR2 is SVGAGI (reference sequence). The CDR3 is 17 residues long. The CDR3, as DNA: TGTGCCAGCACCCCATTCCGGGACAAGATCTCTGGAAACACCATATATTTT. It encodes CASTPFRDKISGNTIYF.